This TCR beta chain was profiled in a study of shared clonotypes between healthy human individuals. Across the whole study: Each donor's CD4 naive and CD4 memory cells filled three plates apiece, CD8 naive two, and CD8 memory one.

Using immunoSEQ multiplex PCR, the repertoire was profiled, and TCRdb retains in-frame clones only, with some absent. The sample consists of 2 million to 3 million clones, roughly 93% of them appearing once. CD4+ cells underwent separation, giving CD45RA+ naive and CD45RA-negative memory subsets. General study points: Rarefaction exposed incomplete sorted-subset sequencing despite large depth. Lower generation probabilities were found for non-shared clonotypes than for those shared by all four donors.

Remarks on this clone: Antigen unknown.

The CDR3 has 20 amino acids. The V and J genes are TRBV21-1 and TRBJ1-1; the table calls TRBD1, which could not be checked here. TRBV21-1 is listed as a pseudogene. What was sequenced was naive CD4+ T cells from PBMCs. The sample's subset: CD45RA+ positively selected. This receptor was taken from a young man in good health. Some clones in this sample may be carry-over from other donors' samples. CDR3 region: CASSKVSLGAGEFANTEAFF. The CDR3 DNA reads as TGTGCCAGCAGCAAAGTCTCACTCGGGGCAGGGGAGTTTGCGAACACTGAAGCTTTCTTT.